One sample yielded the 21 T cell receptor beta chains listed below, sequenced in a study of CD8 T cells in ankylosing spondylitis. TCRdb re-called the 5' RACE reads through MiXCR, storing one row per CDR3 protein. This table holds under 250,000 distinct CDR3 sequences, roughly 32% found once. Material for sequencing was blood, either unsorted or a sorted T cell fraction (not recorded which). The receptor source for this set is a male donor with ankylosing spondylitis or in good health (not recorded which).

This clonotype was observed a few times. V usage is TRBV12-3 or TRBV12-4 and J usage is TRBJ2-7; D is ambiguous. The CDR3 totals 11 residues. Trimming removed 3 bases at V and 7 bases at J, with 7 bases between. CDR3 coding DNA: TGTGCCAGCAGTTTCTTAGATGAGCAGTACTTC. Its protein product is CASSFLDEQYF.

The J gene is TRBJ2-7, the V gene TRBV5-6; TRBD1 aligns across 8 bases. CDR3 size: 13 residues. Losses at the gene ends were 3 bases for V and 6 bases for J; bases not matched to a gene: 5. Per germline, CDR1 SGHDT and CDR2 YYEEEE. CDR3 amino acids: CASSSPDRVEQYF. Written as DNA, the CDR3 is TGTGCCAGCAGCTCTCCGGACAGGGTCGAGCAGTACTTC.

A few counts support this clonotype. The CDR3 loop reads CASSTLQGAVETQYF. For the CDR3, the DNA is TGTGCCAGCAGTACCTTACAGGGGGCTGTGGAGACCCAGTACTTC. The chain uses TRBV27 and TRBJ2-5, with 9 bases identical to TRBD1. V lost 5 bases and J lost 5; bases outside the gene matches: 9. CDR1 is MNHEY and CDR2 is SMNVEV in the germline V gene (reference sequence). The CDR3 extends over 15 amino acids.

The chain uses TRBV27 and TRBJ1-2; D gene ambiguous. V shed 4 bases and J shed 3 bases, with 12 bases lying between them. From germline, CDR1 is MNHEY and CDR2 SMNVEV (reference sequence). CDR3 length: 14 residues. The CDR3 sequence: CASSSPSQDYGYTF. For the CDR3, the DNA is TGTGCCAGCAGTTCACCCAGCCAGGACTATGGCTACACCTTC.

J is TRBJ2-7 and V is TRBV5-1; D unclear. The CDR3 length is 15 residues. Germline V lookup: CDR1 SGHRS, CDR2 YFSETQ. Trimming stripped 2 bases from V and 6 bases from J, with 18 bases between. In nucleotides, the CDR3 is TGCGCCAGCAGCTTAGGCTGGTCTGAGTCATCCGAGCAGTACTTC. Translating gives CASSLGWSESSEQYF.

The chain is built from TRBV25-1 and TRBJ2-3, with D possibly matching TRBD2 (7 bases). V shed 3 bases and J shed 2 bases, with 15 bases lying between them. The germline CDR1 and CDR2 sequences are MGHDK and SYGVNS. The CDR3 spans 16 residues. The CDR3 DNA follows: TGTGCCAGCAGTGATAGGTGGGGGGGCTACACAGATACGCAGTATTTT. It is translated as CASSDRWGGYTDTQYF.

The chain recombines TRBV6-1 with TRBJ1-6; TRBD1 agrees at 7 bases. Trimming at V came to 7 bases and at J to 4 bases, leaving 7 bases not matched to a gene. The CDR3 contains 15 residues. In germline, CDR1 is MNHNS, CDR2 SASEGT. The CDR3 loop reads CASTRGQVYNSPLHF. Written as DNA, the CDR3 is TGTGCCAGCACCCGCGGACAGGTTTATAATTCACCCCTCCACTTT.

In this sample, this clonotype turned up a few times. This chain connects TRBV6-5 to TRBJ1-1; tentatively, D is TRBD1 (5 bases). CDR1 MNHEY and CDR2 SVGAGI come from the germline V gene. Trimming removed 2 bases at V and 3 bases at J, with 10 bases between. This CDR3 region has 14 residues. CDR3 amino acids: CASSYGTGDTEAFF. Here the CDR3 DNA reads TGTGCCAGCAGTTACGGGACCGGGGACACTGAAGCTTTCTTT.

This clonotype appeared a few times. V is TRBV29-1 and J is TRBJ2-3; no reliable D call. CDR1 and CDR2 (germline): SQVTM, ANQGSEA. The germline V and J ends were trimmed by 2 bases and 3 bases, with 6 bases remaining between them. This CDR3 is 12 amino acids long. CDR3 DNA sequence: TGCAGCGTTGAAAGGTCTACAGATACGCAGTATTTT. It specifies CSVERSTDTQYF.

On this clonotype: One end of the junction varies from germline; a read error may be responsible. The rearrangement uses TRBV20-1 and TRBJ1-4; TRBD1 matches 8 bases. Per the germline V gene, CDR1 is DFQATT and CDR2 is SNEGSKA (reference sequence). CDR3 length: 15 amino acids. The CDR3 DNA reads as TGCAGTGCTAGCGGACAGGGTGGGACTAATGAAAACCTGTTTTTT. As protein: CSASGQGGTNENLFF.

This sequence joins TRBV12-3 or TRBV12-4 and TRBJ1-1; possibly TRBD1 for D (5 bases). The CDR3 totals 15 residues. Trimming left V 5 bases short and J 6 bases short, with 19 bases between. In DNA form, the CDR3 reads TGTGCCAGCAGTCTCCCGGTGGCAGGGTCGGCTGAAGCTTTCTTT. This gives the protein CASSLPVAGSAEAFF.

The rearrangement joins TRBV20-1 to TRBJ2-1; D is undetermined. The CDR3 covers 14 residues. Deletions cut 3 bases from V and 3 bases from J, with 12 bases between. The germline V gene encodes CDR1 DFQATT and CDR2 SNEGSKA (reference sequence). The CDR3 region has the DNA TGCAGTGCTAGGGGCCGCGCAAGCTACAATGAGCAGTTCTTC. Protein: CSARGRASYNEQFF.

This clonotype was found a few times. This chain joins TRBV29-1 and TRBJ1-2; TRBD1 might be the D (5 bases). The V end was cut by 4 bases, the J end by 8 bases, with 8 bases between. CDR3 size: 10 residues. Germline V lookup: CDR1 SQVTM, CDR2 ANQGSEA. CDR3 loop: CSVGGVGYTF. CDR3 bases: TGCAGCGTTGGGGGGGTAGGCTACACCTTC.

This chain uses TRBV20-1 with TRBJ2-7; 8 bases map to TRBD2. CDR3 length: 14 amino acids. The V and J ends lost 1 base and 0 bases, in that order; junction bases with no gene match: 2. Per germline, CDR1 DFQATT and CDR2 SNEGSKA (reference sequence). CDR3: CSARGGGYSYEQYF. Written as DNA, the CDR3 is TGCAGTGCTAGAGGCGGGGGGTACTCCTACGAGCAGTACTTC.

This sequence joins TRBV29-1 and TRBJ2-1; 9 bases map to TRBD1. The V gene end was trimmed by 6 bases and the J gene end by 7 bases; junction bases not matched to a gene: 16. CDR3 length equals 16 residues. The germline V gene encodes CDR1 SQVTM and CDR2 ANQGSEA. This chain's CDR3 is CSVRGGLDRGRNEQFF. The CDR3 nucleotides read TGCAGCGTCAGGGGGGGGCTGGACAGGGGTAGGAATGAGCAGTTCTTC.

This clonotype was recorded a few times. The CDR3 DNA follows: TGTGCCAGCAGGGCGACAGGCCTGGACTATGGCTACACCTTC. Translating gives CASRATGLDYGYTF. The chain employs TRBV6-1 and TRBJ1-2, with D possibly matching TRBD1 (6 bases). V lost 6 bases to trimming and J lost 3 bases, with 14 bases between them. In germline, CDR1 is MNHNS, CDR2 SASEGT. The length of the CDR3 is 14 residues.

This clonotype was seen a few times. The rearrangement uses TRBV20-1 and TRBJ1-5, with TRBD1 matching over 7 bases. This CDR3 contains 14 residues. Per germline, CDR1 DFQATT and CDR2 SNEGSKA (reference sequence). V dropped 6 bases and J dropped 0; count of bases not matched to a gene: 5. The CDR3 spells CSATTGDSNQPQHF. DNA of the CDR3: TGCAGTGCAACCACAGGGGATAGCAATCAGCCCCAGCATTTT.

Ten or more counts support this clonotype. The genes are TRBV2 and TRBJ2-5; D ambiguous. Germline V gene data show CDR1 as SNHLY and CDR2 as FYNNEI. The CDR3 has 13 amino acids. The V and J ends lost 1 base and 5 bases respectively, with 8 bases between them. The CDR3 protein is CASSEGTEETQYF. CDR3 coding DNA: TGTGCCAGCAGTGAAGGGACGGAGGAGACCCAGTACTTC. Full variable domain (outside the CDR3, taken from reference TRBV2 and TRBJ2-5): EPEVTQTPSHQVTQMGQEVILRCVPISNHLYFYWYRQILGQKVEFLVSFYNNEISEKSEIFDDQFSVERPDGSNFTLKIRSTKLEDSAMYFCASSEGTEETQYFGPGTRLLVL.

This clonotype was found a few times. The rearrangement uses TRBV20-1 and TRBJ2-7; D unresolved. CDR1 and CDR2 (germline): DFQATT, SNEGSKA (reference sequence). The V gene lost 2 bases and the J gene lost 5 bases, with 13 bases spanning the gap. This CDR3 has 13 residues. CDR3 nucleotide sequence: TGCAGTGCTAGACCGGACCCCGCCGACGAGCAGTACTTC. This codes for CSARPDPADEQYF.

The CDR3 DNA reads TGTGCCAGCAGTTATGGGGCGGGCTCCTACGAGCAGTACTTC. It encodes CASSYGAGSYEQYF. This chain connects TRBV27 to TRBJ2-7; D assignment may be TRBD1 or TRBD2 (5 bases each). Germline V gene sequence: CDR1 MNHEY, CDR2 SMNVEV (reference sequence). V was pared by 4 bases and J by 0 bases, with 10 bases between. The CDR3 runs to 14 residues.

This clonotype was seen repeatedly, ten times or more. J is TRBJ2-5 and V is TRBV6-6, with no clear D. The CDR3 consists of 11 residues. Germline V CDR1 and CDR2: MNHNY, SVGAGI (reference sequence). Trimming removed 5 bases from V and 7 bases from J, with 8 bases in between. The CDR3 protein is CASSPVGTQYF. The CDR3 region has the DNA TGTGCCAGCAGTCCCGTTGGGACCCAGTACTTC.